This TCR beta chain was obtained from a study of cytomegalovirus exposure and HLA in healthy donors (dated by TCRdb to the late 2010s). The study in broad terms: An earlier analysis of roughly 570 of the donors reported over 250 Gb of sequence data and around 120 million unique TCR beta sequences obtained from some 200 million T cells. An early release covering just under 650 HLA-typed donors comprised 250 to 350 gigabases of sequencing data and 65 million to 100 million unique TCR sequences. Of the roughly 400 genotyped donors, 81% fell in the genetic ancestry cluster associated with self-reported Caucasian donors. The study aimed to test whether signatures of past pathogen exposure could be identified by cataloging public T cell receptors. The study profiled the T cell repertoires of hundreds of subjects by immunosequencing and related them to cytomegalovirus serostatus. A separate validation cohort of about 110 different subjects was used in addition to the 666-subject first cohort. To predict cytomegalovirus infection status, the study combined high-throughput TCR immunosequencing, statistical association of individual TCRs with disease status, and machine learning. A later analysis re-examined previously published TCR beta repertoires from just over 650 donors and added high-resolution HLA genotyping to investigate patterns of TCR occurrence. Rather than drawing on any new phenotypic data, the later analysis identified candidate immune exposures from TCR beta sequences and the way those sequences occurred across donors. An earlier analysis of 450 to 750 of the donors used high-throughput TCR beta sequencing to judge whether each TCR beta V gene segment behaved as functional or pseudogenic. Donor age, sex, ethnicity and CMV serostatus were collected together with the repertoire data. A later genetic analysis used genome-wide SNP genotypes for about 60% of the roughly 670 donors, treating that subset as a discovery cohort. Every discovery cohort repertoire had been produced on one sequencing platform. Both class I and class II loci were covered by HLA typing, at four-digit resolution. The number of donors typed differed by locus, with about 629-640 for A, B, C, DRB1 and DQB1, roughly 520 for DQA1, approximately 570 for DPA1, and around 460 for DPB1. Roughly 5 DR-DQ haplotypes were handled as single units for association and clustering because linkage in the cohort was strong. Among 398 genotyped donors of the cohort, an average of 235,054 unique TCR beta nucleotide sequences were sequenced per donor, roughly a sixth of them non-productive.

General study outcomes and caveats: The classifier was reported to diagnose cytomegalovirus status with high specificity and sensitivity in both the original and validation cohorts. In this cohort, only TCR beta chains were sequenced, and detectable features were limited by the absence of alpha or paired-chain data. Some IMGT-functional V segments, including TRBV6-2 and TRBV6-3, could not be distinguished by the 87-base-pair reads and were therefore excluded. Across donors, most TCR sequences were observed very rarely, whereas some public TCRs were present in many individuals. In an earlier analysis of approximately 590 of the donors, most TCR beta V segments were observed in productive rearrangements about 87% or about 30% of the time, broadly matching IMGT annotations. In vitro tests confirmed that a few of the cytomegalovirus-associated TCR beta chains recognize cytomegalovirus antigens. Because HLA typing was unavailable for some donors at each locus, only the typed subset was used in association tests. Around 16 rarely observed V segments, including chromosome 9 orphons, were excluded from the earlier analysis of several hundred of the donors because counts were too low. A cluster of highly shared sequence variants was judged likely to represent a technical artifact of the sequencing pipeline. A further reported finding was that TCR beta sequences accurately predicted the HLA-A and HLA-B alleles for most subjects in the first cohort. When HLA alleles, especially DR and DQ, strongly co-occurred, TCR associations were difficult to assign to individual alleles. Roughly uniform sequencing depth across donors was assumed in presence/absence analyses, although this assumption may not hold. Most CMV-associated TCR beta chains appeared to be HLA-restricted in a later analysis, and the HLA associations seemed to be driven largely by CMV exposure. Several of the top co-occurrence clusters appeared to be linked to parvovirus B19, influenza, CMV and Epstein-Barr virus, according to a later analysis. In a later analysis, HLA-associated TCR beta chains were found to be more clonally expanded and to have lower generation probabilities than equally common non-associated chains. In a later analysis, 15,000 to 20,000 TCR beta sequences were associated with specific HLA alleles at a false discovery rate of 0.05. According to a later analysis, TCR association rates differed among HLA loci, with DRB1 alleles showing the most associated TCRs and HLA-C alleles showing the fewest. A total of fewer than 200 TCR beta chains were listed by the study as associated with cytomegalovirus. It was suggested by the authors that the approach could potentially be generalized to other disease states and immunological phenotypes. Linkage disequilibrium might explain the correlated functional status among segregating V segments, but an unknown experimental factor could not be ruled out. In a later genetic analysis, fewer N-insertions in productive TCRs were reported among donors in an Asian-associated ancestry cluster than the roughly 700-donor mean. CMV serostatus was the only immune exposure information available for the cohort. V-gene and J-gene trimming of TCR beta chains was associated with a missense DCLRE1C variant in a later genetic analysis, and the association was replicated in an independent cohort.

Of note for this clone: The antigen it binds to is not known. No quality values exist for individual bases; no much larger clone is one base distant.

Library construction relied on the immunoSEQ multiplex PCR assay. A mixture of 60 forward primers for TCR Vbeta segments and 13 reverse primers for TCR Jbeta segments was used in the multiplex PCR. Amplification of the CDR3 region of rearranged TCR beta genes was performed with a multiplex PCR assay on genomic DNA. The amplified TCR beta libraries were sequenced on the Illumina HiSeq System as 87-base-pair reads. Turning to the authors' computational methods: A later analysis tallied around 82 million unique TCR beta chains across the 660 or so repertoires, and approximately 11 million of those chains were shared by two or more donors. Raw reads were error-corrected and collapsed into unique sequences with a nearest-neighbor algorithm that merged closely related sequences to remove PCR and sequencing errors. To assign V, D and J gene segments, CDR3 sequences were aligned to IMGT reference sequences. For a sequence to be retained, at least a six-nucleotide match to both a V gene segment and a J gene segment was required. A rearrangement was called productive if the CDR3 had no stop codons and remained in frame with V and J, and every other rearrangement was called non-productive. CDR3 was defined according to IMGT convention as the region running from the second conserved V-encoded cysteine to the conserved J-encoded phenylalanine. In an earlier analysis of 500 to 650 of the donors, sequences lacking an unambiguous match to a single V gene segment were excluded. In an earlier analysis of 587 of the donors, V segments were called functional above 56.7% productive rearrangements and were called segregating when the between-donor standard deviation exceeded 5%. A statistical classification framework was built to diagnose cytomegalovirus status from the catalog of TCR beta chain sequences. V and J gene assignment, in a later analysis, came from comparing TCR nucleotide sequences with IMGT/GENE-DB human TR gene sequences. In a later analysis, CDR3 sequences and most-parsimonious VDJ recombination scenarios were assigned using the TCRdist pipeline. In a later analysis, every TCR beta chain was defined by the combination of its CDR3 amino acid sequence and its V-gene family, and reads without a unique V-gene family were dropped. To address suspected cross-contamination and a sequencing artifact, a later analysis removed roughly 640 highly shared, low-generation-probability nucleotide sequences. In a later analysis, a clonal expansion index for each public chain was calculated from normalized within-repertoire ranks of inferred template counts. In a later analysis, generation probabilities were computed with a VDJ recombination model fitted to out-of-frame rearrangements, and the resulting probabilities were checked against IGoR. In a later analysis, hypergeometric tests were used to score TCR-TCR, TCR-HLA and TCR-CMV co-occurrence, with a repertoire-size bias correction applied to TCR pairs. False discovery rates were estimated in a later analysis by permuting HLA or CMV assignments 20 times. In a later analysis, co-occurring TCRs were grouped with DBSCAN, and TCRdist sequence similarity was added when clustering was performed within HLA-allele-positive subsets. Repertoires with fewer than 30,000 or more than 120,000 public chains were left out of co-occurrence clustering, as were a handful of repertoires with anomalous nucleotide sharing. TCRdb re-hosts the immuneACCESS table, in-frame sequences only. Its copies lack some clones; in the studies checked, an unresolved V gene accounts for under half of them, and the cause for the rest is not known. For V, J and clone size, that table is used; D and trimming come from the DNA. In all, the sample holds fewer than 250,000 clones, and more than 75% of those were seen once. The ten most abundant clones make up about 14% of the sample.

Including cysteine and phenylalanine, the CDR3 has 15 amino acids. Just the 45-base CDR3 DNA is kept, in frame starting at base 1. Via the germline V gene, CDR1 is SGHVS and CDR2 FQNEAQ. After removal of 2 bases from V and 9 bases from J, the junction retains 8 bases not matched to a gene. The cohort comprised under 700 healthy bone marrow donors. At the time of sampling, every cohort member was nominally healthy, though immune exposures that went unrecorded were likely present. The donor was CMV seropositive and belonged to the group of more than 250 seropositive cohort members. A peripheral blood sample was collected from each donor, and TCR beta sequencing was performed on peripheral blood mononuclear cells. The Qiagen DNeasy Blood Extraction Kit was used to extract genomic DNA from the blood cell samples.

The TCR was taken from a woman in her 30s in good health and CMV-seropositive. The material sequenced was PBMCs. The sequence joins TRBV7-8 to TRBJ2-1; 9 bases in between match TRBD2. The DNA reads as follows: TGTGCCAGCAGCTTAAGTGCGGGGGGGCCCTCTGAGCAGTTCTTC. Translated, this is CASSLSAGGPSEQFF.